The clone carrying this TCR beta chain was counted at least ten times. Its antigen is not known. TCRdb re-analysed the 5' RACE reads in MiXCR, keeping a single row per CDR3 protein. Among 20,000 to 30,000 distinct CDR3 sequences listed, 8% to 10% were seen once. Time point given: sample taken at primary tumor resection. The data derive from a study of spatial heterogeneity in lung cancer. Points from the study as a whole: It was found that expanded intratumoral alpha and beta TCR counts tracked tumor mutation counts.

The CDR3 extends over 13 amino acids. V was cut by 0 bases and J by 4 bases, with 6 bases left in between. Germline V gene sequence: CDR1 SGDLS, CDR2 YYNGEE. The sample consisted of lung tumor tissue, taken at surgery. The chain is built from TRBV9 and TRBJ2-3; the D is unclear. The source is a male donor with early-stage non-small cell lung cancer. DNA for the CDR3: TGTGCCAGCAGCGTAGGGGTCGCAGATACGCAGTATTTT. Its translation: CASSVGVADTQYF.